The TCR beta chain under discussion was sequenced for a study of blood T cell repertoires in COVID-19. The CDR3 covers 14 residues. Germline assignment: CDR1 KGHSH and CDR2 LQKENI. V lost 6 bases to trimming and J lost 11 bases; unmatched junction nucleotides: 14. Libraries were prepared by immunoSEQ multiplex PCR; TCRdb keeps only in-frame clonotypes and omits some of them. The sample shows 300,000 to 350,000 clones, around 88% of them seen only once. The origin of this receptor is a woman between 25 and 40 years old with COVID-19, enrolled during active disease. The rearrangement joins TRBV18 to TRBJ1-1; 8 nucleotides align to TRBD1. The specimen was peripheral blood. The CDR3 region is CASSVGQGAPSAFF. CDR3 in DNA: TGTGCCAGCTCCGTGGGTCAGGGGGCCCCCTCCGCTTTCTTT.